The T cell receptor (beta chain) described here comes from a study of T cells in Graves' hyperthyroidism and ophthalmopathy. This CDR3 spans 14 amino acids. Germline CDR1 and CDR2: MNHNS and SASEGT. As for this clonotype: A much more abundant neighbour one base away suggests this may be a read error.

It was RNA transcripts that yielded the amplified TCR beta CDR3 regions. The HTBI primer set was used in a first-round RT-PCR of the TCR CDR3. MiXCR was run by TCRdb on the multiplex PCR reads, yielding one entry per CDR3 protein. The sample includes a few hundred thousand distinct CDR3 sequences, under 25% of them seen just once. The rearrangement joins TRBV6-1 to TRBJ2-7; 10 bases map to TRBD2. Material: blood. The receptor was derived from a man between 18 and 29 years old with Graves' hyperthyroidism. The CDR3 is CASNLAGASYGQYF. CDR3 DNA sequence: TGTGCCAGCAATCTAGCGGGGGCCTCCTACGGGCAGTACTTC.